A single sample gave rise to the 30 T cell receptor beta chains below, sequenced in a study of cytomegalovirus exposure and HLA in healthy donors. PCR employed 60 Vbeta and 13 Jbeta primers. Assay used: immunoSEQ multiplex PCR; TCRdb lists only in-frame clones, some missing. The sample consists of some 150,000 clones, roughly three quarters of them appearing once. The sequencing sample was made of PBMCs. The receptors were sampled from a male donor in good health and CMV-seronegative.

In its sample, this clone was seen once. V usage is TRBV10-3 and J usage is TRBJ2-7; D might be TRBD1 (6 bases). Germline-derived CDR1 and CDR2 are ENHRY and SYGVKD. Trimming left V 4 bases short and J 0 bases short, with 7 bases between. The length of the CDR3 is 13 residues. The CDR3 here is CAISGDISYEQYF. CDR3 DNA sequence: TGTGCCATCAGTGGGGACATCTCCTACGAGCAGTACTTC.

V usage is TRBV4-3 and J usage is TRBJ2-7; a possible D gene is TRBD1 (5 bases). V was shortened by 0 bases and J by 3 bases, with 9 bases between the two germline ends. The CDR3 has 14 amino acids. Germline V gene lookup returns CDR1 LGHNA and CDR2 YSLEER. CDR3 in DNA: TGCGCCAGCAGCCAAGATACGACAGTCTACGAGCAGTACTTC. This codes for CASSQDTTVYEQYF.

The V call is TRBV5-1, the J call TRBJ1-4; D remains unclear. The CDR3 extends over 13 amino acids. V dropped 0 bases and J dropped 8 bases, with 8 bases sitting between them. Looked up from germline, CDR1 is SGHRS and CDR2 is YFSETQ. The CDR3 here is CASSLVRGEKLFF. CDR3 nucleotides: TGCGCCAGCAGCTTGGTTCGAGGAGAAAAACTGTTTTTT.

V and J are TRBV7-2 and TRBJ1-1, with TRBD1 matching over 7 bases. Germline assignment: CDR1 SGHTA and CDR2 FQGNSA. Trimming cost V 3 bases and J 0 bases; bases outside gene matches: 4. The CDR3 extends over 15 amino acids. The chain's CDR3 is CASSLLGQVNTEAFF. In nucleotides, the CDR3 is TGTGCCAGCAGCTTGCTCGGACAGGTGAACACTGAAGCTTTCTTT.

This clone has more than one count but fewer than ten. The chain links TRBV7-9 to TRBJ1-2; D gene unclear. The V and J ends lost 5 bases and 8 bases respectively, with 15 bases between them. The germline gives CDR1 SEHNR, CDR2 FQNEAQ (reference sequence). The CDR3 loop spans 13 amino acids. The CDR3 loop reads CASSPFSLRGYTF. CDR3 DNA: TGTGCCAGCAGCCCCTTCTCCCTACGGGGCTACACCTTC.

The chain uses TRBV7-2 and TRBJ1-5, with a possible D match to TRBD1 (5 bases). Trimming stripped 5 bases from V and 0 bases from J, with 8 bases between. The length of the CDR3 is 14 residues. CDR1 and CDR2 from the germline V gene are SGHTA and FQGNSA. The CDR3: CASSGHYSNQPQHF. CDR3 nucleotides: TGTGCCAGCAGCGGACATTATAGCAATCAGCCCCAGCATTTT.

The chain has TRBV9 and TRBJ1-1, with D maybe TRBD1 (5 bases). Germline CDR1 reads SGDLS; CDR2 reads YYNGEE. CDR3 length: 15 amino acids. The V gene lost 0 bases and the J gene lost 1 base, with 10 bases spanning the gap. The CDR3 loop reads CASSVVGAPNTEAFF. Written as DNA, the CDR3 is TGTGCCAGCAGCGTAGTAGGGGCACCGAACACTGAAGCTTTCTTT.

The rearrangement joins TRBV6-4 to TRBJ2-3, with 11 bases that match TRBD1. With 2 bases clipped from V and 3 bases from J, the junction kept 7 bases outside the gene matches. The germline V gene encodes CDR1 MRHNA and CDR2 SNTAGT. CDR3 length equals 17 residues. The CDR3 coding sequence is TGTGCCAGCAGTGACAATCGAGGACAGGGGGCTACAGATACGCAGTATTTT. Protein sequence: CASSDNRGQGATDTQYF.

The CDR3 protein is CASSQGDQPQHF. CDR3 nucleotides: TGTGCCAGCAGCCAGGGAGACCAGCCCCAGCATTTT. The chain uses TRBV14 and TRBJ1-5; D gene unclear. This CDR3 spans 12 amino acids. Trimming shortened V by 3 bases and J by 7 bases, and 7 bases separated the two germline ends. In germline, CDR1 is SGHDN, CDR2 FVKESK.

The chain recombines TRBV7-2 with TRBJ1-1; D is unresolved. Germline CDR1 SGHTA, CDR2 FQGNSA. This CDR3 spans 13 amino acids. The V end lost 3 bases, the J end lost 6 bases, and 11 bases lay between the germline ends. CDR3 protein: CASSFGYLAEAFF. The CDR3 DNA sequence: TGTGCCAGCAGCTTCGGGTATCTCGCTGAAGCTTTCTTT.

This clone appeared a single time. The CDR3 protein is CASSLYRDRINYGYTF. CDR3 sequence (DNA): TGTGCCAGCAGTTTATACCGAGACAGGATAAACTATGGCTACACCTTC. V gene TRBV27 combines with J gene TRBJ1-2; TRBD1 is a possible D gene (6 bases). The germline gives CDR1 MNHEY, CDR2 SMNVEV (reference sequence). The germline V and J ends were trimmed by 1 base and 2 bases, with 14 bases remaining between them. This CDR3 has 16 residues.

The V gene is TRBV29-1, the J gene TRBJ2-7; 8 bases align to TRBD1. V lost 3 bases to trimming and J lost 2 bases; unmatched junction nucleotides: 6. The CDR3 spans 14 residues. Per the germline V gene, CDR1 is SQVTM and CDR2 is ANQGSEA. CDR3 nucleotide sequence: TGCAGCGTTGACAGGGGGCTCTTCCCCTACGAGCAGTACTTC. The encoded protein is CSVDRGLFPYEQYF.

V gene TRBV9 combines with J gene TRBJ1-1; D is unclear. The V end was cut by 1 base, the J end by 5 bases, with 15 bases between. The CDR3 is made up of 15 amino acids. Germline V gene sequence: CDR1 SGDLS, CDR2 YYNGEE. CDR3 coding DNA: TGTGCCAGCAGCGTAAGTTTCACCGGAGTAACTGAAGCTTTCTTT. This codes for CASSVSFTGVTEAFF. Full variable domain (remainder filled in from reference TRBV9 and TRBJ1-1): DSGVTQTPKHLITATGQRVTLRCSPRSGDLSVYWYQQSLDQGLQFLIQYYNGEERAKGNILERFSAQQFPDLHSELNLSSLELGDSALYFCASSVSFTGVTEAFFGQGTRLTVV.

The chain uses TRBV5-6 and TRBJ1-1; D gene uncertain. This CDR3 has 11 residues. V lost 6 bases, J lost 4 bases, and 7 bases lay in between. The V gene's germline CDR1 is SGHDT and CDR2 YYEEEE. CDR3 sequence reads: CASNLGTEAFF. The CDR3, as DNA: TGTGCCAGCAACCTCGGCACTGAAGCTTTCTTT.

This clone showed up just a few times. The chain joins TRBV29-1 to TRBJ2-1; 10 bases are a match to TRBD2. Trimming at V came to 7 bases and at J to 2 bases, leaving 5 bases not matched to a gene. Germline CDR1 and CDR2: SQVTM and ANQGSEA. CDR3 size: 14 residues. The DNA of the CDR3 is TGCAGCGGGCTAGCGGGGGAAACCTACAATGAGCAGTTCTTC. This gives the protein CSGLAGETYNEQFF.

A note on this clone: This sample includes further DNA sequences coding for the same CDR3. This rearrangement joins TRBV18 to TRBJ1-2, with D tentatively TRBD1 (6 bases). V lost 3 bases and J 3 bases, leaving 20 bases between the germline ends. The CDR3 is made up of 17 amino acids. Germline loops: CDR1 KGHSH, CDR2 LQKENI. CDR3 in DNA: TGTGCCAGCTCACCTTCGGTCCTAACAGGGTCTCACTATGGCTACACCTTC. This encodes CASSPSVLTGSHYGYTF. The whole variable domain, filled in from reference TRBV18 and TRBJ1-2, reads NAGVMQNPRHLVRRRGQEARLRCSPMKGHSHVYWYRQLPEEGLKFMVYLQKENIIDESGMPKERFSAEFPKEGPSILRIQQVVRGDSAAYFCASSPSVLTGSHYGYTFGSGTRLTVV.

The chain couples TRBV11-2 to TRBJ1-2; D gene uncertain. CDR1 and CDR2 from the germline V gene are SGHAT and FQNNGV. This CDR3 contains 16 residues. Trimming took off 5 bases at V and 3 bases at J, with 19 bases between the two ends. Here the CDR3 reads CASSPLSSGSYYGYTF. The DNA for the CDR3 is TGTGCCAGCAGCCCACTCTCCTCGGGATCCTACTATGGCTACACCTTC.

The J gene is TRBJ1-5, the V gene TRBV2, with D possibly matching TRBD1 (6 bases). The length of the CDR3 is 14 residues. Germline CDR1 is SNHLY and CDR2 is FYNNEI. V gave up 6 bases and J gave up 4 bases, with 13 bases separating them. The CDR3 nucleotides are TGTGCCAGCAGAGGGACACGAAGTAATCAGCCCCAGCATTTT. Its translation is CASRGTRSNQPQHF.

V and J are TRBV5-1 and TRBJ1-2, with 8 bases lining up with TRBD1. J was trimmed by 6 bases and V by 0 bases; bases with no gene match: 7. Per the germline V gene, CDR1 is SGHRS and CDR2 is YFSETQ. This CDR3 is built from 15 residues. CDR3 sequence (DNA): TGCGCCAGCAGCTTGGGGACAGGGTCCAAAGATGGCTACACCTTC. This codes for CASSLGTGSKDGYTF.

J is TRBJ2-4 and V is TRBV9; D is unresolved. Trimming stripped 0 bases from V and 0 bases from J, with 7 bases between. The CDR3 loop spans 15 amino acids. Germline lookup yields CDR1 SGDLS and CDR2 YYNGEE. CDR3 protein: CASSVDVLAKNIQYF. The CDR3 bases are TGTGCCAGCAGCGTAGACGTACTAGCCAAAAACATTCAGTACTTC.

The sample holds one count of this clone. The gene calls are TRBV19 and TRBJ1-2; perhaps TRBD1 as D (5 bases). The CDR3 consists of 17 residues. V was shortened by 4 bases and J by 5 bases, with 23 bases between the two germline ends. The V gene's germline CDR1 is LNHDA and CDR2 SQIVND (reference sequence). The CDR3 protein is CASSTISALDSQYGYTF. The CDR3 bases are TGTGCCAGTAGTACCATCTCGGCATTAGACAGCCAATATGGCTACACCTTC.

The chain joins TRBV27 to TRBJ1-5, with D possibly matching TRBD1 (5 bases). The CDR3 covers 14 residues. Germline CDR1 is MNHEY and CDR2 is SMNVEV (reference sequence). V lost 4 bases and J lost 3, with 10 bases in between. DNA for the CDR3: TGTGCCAGCAGTTGGGGGGGAGTCAATCAGCCCCAGCATTTT. Amino acids: CASSWGGVNQPQHF.

The rearrangement uses TRBV2 and TRBJ1-3; 9 nucleotides align to TRBD1. J gave up 4 bases and V 6 bases, and 7 bases lay outside the gene matches. This CDR3 has 15 amino acids. The V gene's germline CDR1 is SNHLY and CDR2 FYNNEI. The chain's CDR3 is CASSTGQGSGNTIYF. DNA for the CDR3: TGTGCCAGCAGCACAGGACAGGGGTCCGGAAACACCATATATTTT.

Concerning this clone: Different DNA sequences within this sample yield the same CDR3. Here the CDR3 reads CASSPGQGNTEAFF. DNA for the CDR3: TGTGCCAGCTCACCGGGACAGGGAAACACTGAAGCTTTCTTT. The V and J genes are TRBV18 and TRBJ1-1; 9 positions match TRBD1. V dropped 3 bases and J dropped 2; count of bases not matched to a gene: 1. The CDR3 runs 14 residues. Germline V lookup: CDR1 KGHSH, CDR2 LQKENI.

This rearrangement joins TRBV18 to TRBJ2-5; a weak D match, TRBD2 (5 bases). V was trimmed by 2 bases and J by 3 bases, leaving 7 bases between them. The CDR3 contains 13 residues. CDR1 and CDR2 (germline): KGHSH, LQKENI. The CDR3 spells CASSPNGEETQYF. The CDR3 DNA follows: TGTGCCAGCTCACCAAACGGGGAAGAGACCCAGTACTTC.

The rearrangement uses TRBV5-4 and TRBJ1-2; 7 positions match TRBD1. V shed 2 bases, J shed 0 bases, and the junction held 4 bases outside the gene matches. This CDR3 is 15 amino acids long. Germline V gives CDR1 SGHNT, CDR2 YYREEE (reference sequence). CDR3 sequence reads: CASSLGGATNYGYTF. The DNA of the CDR3 is TGTGCCAGCAGCTTAGGGGGCGCGACTAACTATGGCTACACCTTC.

The chain employs TRBV4-2 and TRBJ2-7, with D possibly TRBD2 on 7 matching bases. V was shortened by 2 bases and J by 0 bases, with 17 bases between the two germline ends. This CDR3 comprises 17 residues. Germline CDR1 is LGHNA and CDR2 is YNFKEQ. CDR3 in DNA: TGTGCCAGCAGCCAACCCCAGGGCGGGGGCCTCTCCTACGAGCAGTACTTC. Amino acid sequence: CASSQPQGGGLSYEQYF.

The chain combines TRBV29-1 with TRBJ1-2, with a tentative D call TRBD1 (6 bases). This CDR3 comprises 12 residues. Per germline, CDR1 SQVTM and CDR2 ANQGSEA. CDR3 nucleotide sequence: TGCAGGGTACAAAACAGGGACTATGGCTACACCTTC. Residues: CRVQNRDYGYTF.

This clone was seen a single time. The chain links TRBV5-6 to TRBJ2-3, with 7 nucleotides matching TRBD1. The length of the CDR3 is 17 residues. The J segment lost 2 bases and the V segment lost 7 bases, leaving 16 bases of the junction unmatched. CDR1 and CDR2 from the germline V gene are SGHDT and YYEEEE. The DNA of the CDR3 is TGTGCCAGCTCCCAATCCGTCTTCGGGACAGCCACAGATACGCAGTATTTT. The encoded protein is CASSQSVFGTATDTQYF.

The chain links TRBV7-2 to TRBJ1-2; the match to TRBD1 covers 7 bases. This CDR3 has 16 amino acids. V dropped 2 bases and J dropped 0; count of bases not matched to a gene: 6. Germline assignment: CDR1 SGHTA and CDR2 FQGNSA. CDR3 nucleotide sequence: TGTGCCAGCAGCTTATCAGGACAGGCCACTAACTATGGCTACACCTTC. As protein: CASSLSGQATNYGYTF. The variable domain in full, with the rest retrieved from reference TRBV7-2 and TRBJ1-2, is GAGVSQSPSNKVTEKGKDVELRCDPISGHTALYWYRQSLGQGLEFLIYFQGNSAPDKSGLPSDRFSAERTGGSVSTLTIQRTQQEDSAVYLCASSLSGQATNYGYTFGSGTRLTVV.